This T cell receptor (beta chain) was identified in a study of blood T cell repertoires in COVID-19. Overall study: Samples came from the United States, Italy and Spain, spanning acute and convalescent COVID-19. The cDNA or gDNA used as material had been derived from T cells, B-cell-depleted T cells, or PBMCs.

V dropped 5 bases and J dropped 3 bases, with 10 bases sitting between them. The CDR3 has 13 amino acids. The germline gives CDR1 LNHNV, CDR2 YYDKDF (reference sequence). Original processing notes: Amplification of reference gene primers was used by the study to estimate nucleated cell counts. Generated by immunoSEQ multiplex PCR, the TCRdb table keeps only in-frame clones and is missing some. The D gene and trimming were derived from the DNA, and the V and J assignments and clone size from that table. The sample consists of roughly 200,000 clones, approximately 86% of them appearing once. The TCR was taken from a man aged 55 to 70 with acute or convalescent COVID-19. The chain has TRBV15 and TRBJ2-5, with D possibly TRBD2 on 5 matching bases. Sequencing was performed on peripheral blood. Written as DNA, the CDR3 is TGTGCCACCAGCGGAGGACTGGAAGAGACCCAGTACTTC. As protein: CATSGGLEETQYF.